The present T cell receptor (beta chain) was sequenced within a study of human T cells and chemical hapten exposure. Across the study: Read at 6 days, the patch tests placed 0.01% DPC on the upper back. General observations from the study: Against controls, expanded TCRs gave rise to significantly more large CDR3 similarity clusters.

With 3 bases removed from V and 0 bases from J, the gap between germline ends came to 11 bases. Germline V lookup: CDR1 MDHEN, CDR2 SYDVKM. The length of the CDR3 is 15 residues. The time point here: patch test 3, about 24 weeks after DPC sensitization. Stated treatment: therapeutic diphenylcyclopropenone sensitization with weekly scalp DPC. Prior to application of each patch test, blood was drawn. TCRdb fed the RACE reads into MiXCR, producing one record per CDR3 protein. This table holds more than 150,000 distinct CDR3 sequences, around 25% found once. About this clonotype: The antigen is unknown.

J is TRBJ1-1 and V is TRBV28; D gene uncertain. The sequence derives from a woman aged 35 to 49 with alopecia areata. Some clones in this sample may be carry-over from other donors' samples. Here the sequenced sample was whole blood, taken in connection with sensitization to the hapten diphenylcyclopropenone (DPC). The CDR3 DNA sequence: TGTGCCAGCAGTTTCTCTACACTAATGAACACTGAAGCTTTCTTT. Translation: CASSFSTLMNTEAFF.